This T cell receptor beta chain was captured in a study of CD8+CD57+ T cells in acquired aplastic anemia. Turning to the study itself: Sorted cells (CD4+ and CD8+) yielded DNA amounts that averaged about 3.4 ug. Findings and caveats of the study: A significant difference in CD8+ Simpson's diversity between patients and controls was not found. Overlapping CD8+ CDR3 repertoires of patients and controls contained around 30 shared sequences.

Profiles of TCR beta VDJ and CDR3 were generated from a genomic DNA template. TCRdb fed the reads into MiXCR, producing one record per CDR3 protein. Of about 240,000 distinct CDR3 sequences listed, more than 40% were seen once; the top ten hold under 9%. This CDR3 spans 17 amino acids. V dropped 1 base and J dropped 8 bases, with 21 bases sitting between them. Regarding this clonotype: The antigen is unknown.

In patients chosen for sequencing, flow cytometry had shown CD8+CD57+ cell expansion. Patients uniformly had severe acquired aplastic anemia. The genes are TRBV12-3 or TRBV12-4 and TRBJ1-5; TRBD1 is a possible D gene (5 bases). Material: sorted CD4+, CD8+, or CD8+CD57+ T cells (not recorded which) from PBMCs. The sequence came from a human donor with aplastic anemia. The CDR3 spells CASSLGPAAGWGEPQHF. Here the CDR3 DNA reads TGTGCCAGCAGTTTAGGCCCCGCCGCAGGGTGGGGGGAGCCCCAGCATTTT.